Listed here is a single TCR beta chain. The antigen remains undetermined. The sample comes from a study of T cells after yellow fever vaccination. Germline V lookup: CDR1 SNHLY, CDR2 FYNNEI. The CDR3 is 13 residues long. Trimming cost V 7 bases and J 7 bases, with 13 bases left between them. Whole-study findings and limits: Reappearance after the booster was observed for most primary-vaccination clones (about 96% CD4, around 90% CD8).

Synthesis of TCR cDNA relied on 5'RACE template switching, which attached a universal primer site and UMIs. Via MiXCR, TCRdb re-called the 5' RACE reads, giving one row per CDR3 protein. The sample includes about 550,000 distinct CDR3 sequences, around 21% of them seen just once. This chain connects TRBV2 to TRBJ1-4; D remains ambiguous. This TCR was recovered from a man aged 25-45 years who received the YFV17D yellow fever vaccine. Source: PBMCs, taken 15 days after the yellow fever booster vaccination. The CDR3 reads CASMPGLGEKLFF. CDR3 nucleotides: TGTGCCAGCATGCCGGGTCTGGGTGAAAAACTGTTTTTT.